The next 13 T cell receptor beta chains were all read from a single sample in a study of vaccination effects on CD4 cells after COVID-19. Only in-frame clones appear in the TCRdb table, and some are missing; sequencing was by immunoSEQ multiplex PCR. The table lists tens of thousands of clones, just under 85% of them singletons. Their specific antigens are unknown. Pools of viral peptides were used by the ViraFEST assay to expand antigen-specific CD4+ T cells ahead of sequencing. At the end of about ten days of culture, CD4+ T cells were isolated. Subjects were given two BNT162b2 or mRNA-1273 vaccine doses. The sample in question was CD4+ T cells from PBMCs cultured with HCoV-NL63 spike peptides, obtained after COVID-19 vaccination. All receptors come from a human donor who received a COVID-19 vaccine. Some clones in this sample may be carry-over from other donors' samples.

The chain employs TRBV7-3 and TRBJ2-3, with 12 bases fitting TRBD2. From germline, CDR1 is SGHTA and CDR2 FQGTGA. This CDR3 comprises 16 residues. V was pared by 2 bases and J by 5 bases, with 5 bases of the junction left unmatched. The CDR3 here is CASSLLAGGGLDTQYF. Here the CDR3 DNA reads TGTGCCAGCAGCTTACTAGCGGGGGGGGGTCTAGATACGCAGTATTTT.

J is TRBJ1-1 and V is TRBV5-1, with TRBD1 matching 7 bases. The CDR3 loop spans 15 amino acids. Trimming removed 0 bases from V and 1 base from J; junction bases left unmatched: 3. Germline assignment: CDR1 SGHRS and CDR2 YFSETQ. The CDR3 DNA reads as TGCGCCAGCAGCTTGGGACAGGGAGGGAACACTGAAGCTTTCTTT. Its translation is CASSLGQGGNTEAFF. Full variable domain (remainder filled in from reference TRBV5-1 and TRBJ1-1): KAGVTQTPRYLIKTRGQQVTLSCSPISGHRSVSWYQQTPGQGLQFLFEYFSETQRNKGNFPGRFSGRQFSNSRSEMNVSTLELGDSALYLCASSLGQGGNTEAFFGQGTRLTVV.

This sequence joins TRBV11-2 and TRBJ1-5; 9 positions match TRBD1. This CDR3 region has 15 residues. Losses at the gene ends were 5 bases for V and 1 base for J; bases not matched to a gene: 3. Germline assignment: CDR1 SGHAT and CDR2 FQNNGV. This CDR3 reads CASSPGTGSNQPQHF. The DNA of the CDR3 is TGTGCCAGCAGCCCGGGGACAGGGAGCAATCAGCCCCAGCATTTT. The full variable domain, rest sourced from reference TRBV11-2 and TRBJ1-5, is EAGVAQSPRYKIIEKRQSVAFWCNPISGHATLYWYQQILGQGPKLLIQFQNNGVVDDSQLPKDRFSAERLKGVDSTLKIQPAKLEDSAVYLCASSPGTGSNQPQHFGDGTRLSIL.

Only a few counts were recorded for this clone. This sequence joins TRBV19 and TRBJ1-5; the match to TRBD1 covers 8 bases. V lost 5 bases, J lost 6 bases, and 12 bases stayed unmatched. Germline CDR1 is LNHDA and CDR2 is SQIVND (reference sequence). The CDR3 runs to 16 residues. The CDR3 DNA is TGTGCCAGTAGTCCGCCCTGGACAGGGTTTCCTCAGCCCCAGCATTTT. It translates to CASSPPWTGFPQPQHF.

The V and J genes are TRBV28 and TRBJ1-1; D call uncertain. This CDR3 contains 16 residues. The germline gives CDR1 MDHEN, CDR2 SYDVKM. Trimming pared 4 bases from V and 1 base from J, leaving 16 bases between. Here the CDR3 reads CASSSIPQTTNTEAFF. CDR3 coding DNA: TGTGCCAGCAGTTCAATTCCACAGACTACGAACACTGAAGCTTTCTTT. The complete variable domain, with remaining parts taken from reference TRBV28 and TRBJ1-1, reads DVKVTQSSRYLVKRTGEKVFLECVQDMDHENMFWYRQDPGLGLRLIYFSYDVKMKEKGDIPEGYSVSREKKERFSLILESASTNQTSMYLCASSSIPQTTNTEAFFGQGTRLTVV.

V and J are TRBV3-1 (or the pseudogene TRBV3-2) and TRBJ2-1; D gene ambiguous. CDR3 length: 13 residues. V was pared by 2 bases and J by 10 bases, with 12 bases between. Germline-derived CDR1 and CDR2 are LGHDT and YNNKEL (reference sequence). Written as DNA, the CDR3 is TGTGCCAGCAGCCAAATCGGAGTTCGGGAGCAGTTCTTC. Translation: CASSQIGVREQFF.

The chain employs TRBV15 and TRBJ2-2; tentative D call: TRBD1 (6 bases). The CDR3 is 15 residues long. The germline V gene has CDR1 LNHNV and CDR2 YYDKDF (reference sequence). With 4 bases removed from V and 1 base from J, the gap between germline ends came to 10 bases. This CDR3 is CATSILRGNTGELFF. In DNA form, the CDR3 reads TGTGCCACCAGCATCCTCAGGGGGAACACCGGGGAGCTGTTTTTT.

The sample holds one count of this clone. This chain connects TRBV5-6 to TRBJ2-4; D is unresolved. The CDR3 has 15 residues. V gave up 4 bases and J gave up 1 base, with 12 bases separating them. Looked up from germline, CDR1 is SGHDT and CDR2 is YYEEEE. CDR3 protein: CASSQNSVAKNIQYF. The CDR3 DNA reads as TGTGCCAGCAGCCAAAATAGTGTGGCCAAAAACATTCAGTACTTC.

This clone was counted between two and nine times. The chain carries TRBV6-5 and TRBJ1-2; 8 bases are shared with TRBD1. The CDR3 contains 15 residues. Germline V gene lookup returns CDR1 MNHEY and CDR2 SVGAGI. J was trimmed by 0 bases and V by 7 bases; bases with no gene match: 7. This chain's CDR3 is CASMNRGNSNYGYTF. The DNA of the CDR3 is TGTGCCAGCATGAACAGGGGGAATTCTAACTATGGCTACACCTTC.

The CDR3 region has the DNA TGTGCCAGTAGAACATACCGGGACAGTAATTCACCCCTCCACTTT. This gives the protein CASRTYRDSNSPLHF. The chain links TRBV19 to TRBJ1-6; 7 bases are a match to TRBD1. J was trimmed by 6 bases and V by 6 bases; bases with no gene match: 8. The CDR3 has 15 residues. From germline, CDR1 is LNHDA and CDR2 SQIVND (reference sequence).

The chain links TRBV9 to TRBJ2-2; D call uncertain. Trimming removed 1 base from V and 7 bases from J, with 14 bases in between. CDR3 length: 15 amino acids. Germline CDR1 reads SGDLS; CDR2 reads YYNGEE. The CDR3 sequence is CASSVNSGLGGELFF. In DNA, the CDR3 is TGTGCCAGCAGCGTAAATTCAGGTCTGGGCGGGGAGCTGTTTTTT.

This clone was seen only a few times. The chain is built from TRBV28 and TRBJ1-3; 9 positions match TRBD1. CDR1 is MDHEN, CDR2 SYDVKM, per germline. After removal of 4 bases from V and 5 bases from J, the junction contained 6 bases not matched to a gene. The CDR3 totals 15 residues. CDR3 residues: CASSSPTGGRNTIYF. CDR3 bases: TGTGCCAGCAGTTCCCCGACAGGGGGACGAAACACCATATATTTT.

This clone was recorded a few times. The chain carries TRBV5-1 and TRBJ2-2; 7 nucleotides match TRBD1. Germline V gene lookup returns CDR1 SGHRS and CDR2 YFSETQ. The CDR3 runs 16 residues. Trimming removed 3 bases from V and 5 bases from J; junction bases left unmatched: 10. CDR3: CASSSQGPVWTGELFF. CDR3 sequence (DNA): TGCGCCAGCAGCTCACAGGGGCCCGTTTGGACCGGGGAGCTGTTTTTT.